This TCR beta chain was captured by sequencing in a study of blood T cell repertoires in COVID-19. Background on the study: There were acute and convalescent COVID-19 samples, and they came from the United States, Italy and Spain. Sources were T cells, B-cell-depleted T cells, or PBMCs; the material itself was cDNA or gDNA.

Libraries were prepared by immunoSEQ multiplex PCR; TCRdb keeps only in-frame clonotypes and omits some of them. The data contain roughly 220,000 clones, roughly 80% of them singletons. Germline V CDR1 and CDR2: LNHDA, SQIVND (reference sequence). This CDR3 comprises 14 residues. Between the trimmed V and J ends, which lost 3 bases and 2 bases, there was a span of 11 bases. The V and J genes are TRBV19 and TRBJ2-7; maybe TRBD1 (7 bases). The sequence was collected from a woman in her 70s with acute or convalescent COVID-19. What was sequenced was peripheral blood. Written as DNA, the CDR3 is TGTGCCAGTAGTATTTCAGGGGGGCCCTACGAGCAGTACTTC. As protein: CASSISGGPYEQYF.